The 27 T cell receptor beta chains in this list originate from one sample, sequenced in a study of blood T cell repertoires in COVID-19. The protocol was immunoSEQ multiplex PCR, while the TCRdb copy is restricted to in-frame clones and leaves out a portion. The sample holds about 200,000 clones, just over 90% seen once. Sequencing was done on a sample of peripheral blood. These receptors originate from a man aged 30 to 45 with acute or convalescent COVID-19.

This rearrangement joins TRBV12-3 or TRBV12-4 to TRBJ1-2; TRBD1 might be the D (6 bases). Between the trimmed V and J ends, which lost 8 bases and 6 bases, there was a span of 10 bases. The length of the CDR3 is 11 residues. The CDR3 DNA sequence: TGTGCCAGCGTTGGGGACAATGGCTACACCTTC. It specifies CASVGDNGYTF.

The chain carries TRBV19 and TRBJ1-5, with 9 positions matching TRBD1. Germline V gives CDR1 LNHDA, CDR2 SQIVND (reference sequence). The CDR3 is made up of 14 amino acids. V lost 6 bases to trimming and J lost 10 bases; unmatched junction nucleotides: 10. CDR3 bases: TGTGCCAGTAGGCGGGGACAGGGCGTTTATCCCCAGCATTTT. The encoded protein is CASRRGQGVYPQHF.

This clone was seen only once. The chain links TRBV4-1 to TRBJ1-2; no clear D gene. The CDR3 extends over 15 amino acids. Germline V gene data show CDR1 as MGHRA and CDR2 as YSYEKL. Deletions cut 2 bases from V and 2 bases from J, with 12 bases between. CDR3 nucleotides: TGCGCCAGCAGCCAAAATCGAGGTGAAAACTATGGCTACACCTTC. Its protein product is CASSQNRGENYGYTF.

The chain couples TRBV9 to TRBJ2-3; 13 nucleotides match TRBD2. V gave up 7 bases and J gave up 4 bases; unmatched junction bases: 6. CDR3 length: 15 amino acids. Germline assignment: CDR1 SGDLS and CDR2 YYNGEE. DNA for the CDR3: TGTGCCAGCGCGACGACTAGCGGGGGGCCAGATACGCAGTATTTT. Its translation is CASATTSGGPDTQYF.

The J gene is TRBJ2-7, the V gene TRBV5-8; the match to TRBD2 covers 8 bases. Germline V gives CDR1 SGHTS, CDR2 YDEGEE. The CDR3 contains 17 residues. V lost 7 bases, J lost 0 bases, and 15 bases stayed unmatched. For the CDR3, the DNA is TGTGCCAGCGAAGTGGGAGTACTAGCGGCGAGCTCCTACGAGCAGTACTTC. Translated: CASEVGVLAASSYEQYF.

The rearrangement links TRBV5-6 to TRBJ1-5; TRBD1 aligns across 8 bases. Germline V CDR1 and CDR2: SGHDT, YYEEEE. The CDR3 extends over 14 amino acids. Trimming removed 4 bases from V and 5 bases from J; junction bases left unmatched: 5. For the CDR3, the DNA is TGTGCCAGCAGCCCCCAGGGGGCTGATCAGCCCCAGCATTTT. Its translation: CASSPQGADQPQHF.

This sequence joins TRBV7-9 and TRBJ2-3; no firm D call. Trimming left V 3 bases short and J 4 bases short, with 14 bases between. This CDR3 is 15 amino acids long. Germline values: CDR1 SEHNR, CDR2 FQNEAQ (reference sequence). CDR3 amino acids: CASSFSSSLADTQYF. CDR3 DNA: TGTGCCAGCAGCTTCAGCAGTAGCTTGGCAGATACGCAGTATTTT.

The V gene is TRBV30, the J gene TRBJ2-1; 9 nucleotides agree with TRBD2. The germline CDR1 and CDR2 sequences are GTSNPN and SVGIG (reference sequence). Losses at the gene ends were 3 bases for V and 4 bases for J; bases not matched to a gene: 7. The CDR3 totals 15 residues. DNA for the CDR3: TGTGCCTGGAGGAACCTAGCGGGGCTTTACAATGAGCAGTTCTTC. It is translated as CAWRNLAGLYNEQFF.

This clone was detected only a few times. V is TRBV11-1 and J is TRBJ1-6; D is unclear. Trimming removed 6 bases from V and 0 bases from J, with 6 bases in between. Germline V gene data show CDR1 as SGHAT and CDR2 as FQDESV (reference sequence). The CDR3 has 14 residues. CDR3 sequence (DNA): TGTGCCAGCAGGATTAGCTCCTATAATTCACCCCTCCACTTT. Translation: CASRISSYNSPLHF.

DNA for the CDR3: TGTGCCAGCAGTTTAGCGCAGGCATACGAGCAGTACTTC. Translation gives CASSLAQAYEQYF. V gene TRBV28 combines with J gene TRBJ2-7; D gene unclear. CDR1 is MDHEN and CDR2 is SYDVKM in the germline V gene. CDR3 length: 13 residues. The germline V and J ends were trimmed by 2 bases and 4 bases, with 9 bases remaining between them.

The CDR3 sequence: CASSSGRRQGSNSPLHF. The CDR3 DNA follows: TGTGCCAGCAGTTCCGGGAGGCGACAGGGGTCGAATTCACCCCTCCACTTT. The chain carries TRBV11-2 and TRBJ1-6; 8 bases fit TRBD1. V trimming: 6 bases; J trimming: 7 bases; junction bases outside the gene matches: 14. The CDR3 has 17 amino acids. The V gene's germline CDR1 is SGHAT and CDR2 FQNNGV. Drawing the rest from reference TRBV11-2 and TRBJ1-6, the complete variable domain is EAGVAQSPRYKIIEKRQSVAFWCNPISGHATLYWYQQILGQGPKLLIQFQNNGVVDDSQLPKDRFSAERLKGVDSTLKIQPAKLEDSAVYLCASSSGRRQGSNSPLHFGNGTRLTVT.

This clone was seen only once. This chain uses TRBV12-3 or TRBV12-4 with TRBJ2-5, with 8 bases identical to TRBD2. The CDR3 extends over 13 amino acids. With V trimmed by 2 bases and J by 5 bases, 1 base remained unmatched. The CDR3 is CASSLRLAETQYF. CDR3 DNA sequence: TGTGCCAGCAGTTTAAGACTAGCGGAGACCCAGTACTTC.

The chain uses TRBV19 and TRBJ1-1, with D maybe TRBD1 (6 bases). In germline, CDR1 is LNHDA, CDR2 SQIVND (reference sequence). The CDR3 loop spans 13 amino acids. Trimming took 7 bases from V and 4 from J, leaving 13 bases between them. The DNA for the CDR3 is TGTGCCAGTACGGACAGCCCGGCCACTGAAGCTTTCTTT. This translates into CASTDSPATEAFF.

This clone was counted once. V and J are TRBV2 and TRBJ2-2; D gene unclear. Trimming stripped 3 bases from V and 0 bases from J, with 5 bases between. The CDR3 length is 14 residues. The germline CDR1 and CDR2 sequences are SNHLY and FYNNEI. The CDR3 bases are TGTGCCAGCAGTGATTCCGCGAACACCGGGGAGCTGTTTTTT. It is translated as CASSDSANTGELFF.

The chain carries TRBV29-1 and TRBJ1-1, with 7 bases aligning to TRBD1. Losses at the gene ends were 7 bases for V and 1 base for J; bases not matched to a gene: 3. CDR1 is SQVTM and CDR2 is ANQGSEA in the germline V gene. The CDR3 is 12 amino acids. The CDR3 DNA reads TGCAGCGGCAACAGGGGGAACACTGAAGCTTTCTTT. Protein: CSGNRGNTEAFF.

CDR3 sequence: CASSLGREEKLFF. DNA for the CDR3: TGTGCCAGCAGTCTCGGGCGGGAGGAAAAACTGTTTTTT. The chain has TRBV5-4 and TRBJ1-4; D is ambiguous. This CDR3 has 13 amino acids. V lost 5 bases and J lost 8, with 13 bases in between. Germline V gene data show CDR1 as SGHNT and CDR2 as YYREEE (reference sequence).

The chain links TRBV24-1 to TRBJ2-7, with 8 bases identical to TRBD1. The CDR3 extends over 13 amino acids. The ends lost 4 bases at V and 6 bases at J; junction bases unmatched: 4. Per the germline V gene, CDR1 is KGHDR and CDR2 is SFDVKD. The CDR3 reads CATSDSGGGEQYF. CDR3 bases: TGTGCCACCAGTGACTCAGGGGGCGGCGAGCAGTACTTC.

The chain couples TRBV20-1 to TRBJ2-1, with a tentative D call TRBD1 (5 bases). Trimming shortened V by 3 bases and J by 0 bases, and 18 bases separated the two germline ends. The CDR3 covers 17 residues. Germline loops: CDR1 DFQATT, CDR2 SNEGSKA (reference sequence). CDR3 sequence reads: CSASSYSWGVSYNEQFF. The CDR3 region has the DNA TGCAGTGCTAGTTCTTATAGCTGGGGCGTCTCCTACAATGAGCAGTTCTTC.

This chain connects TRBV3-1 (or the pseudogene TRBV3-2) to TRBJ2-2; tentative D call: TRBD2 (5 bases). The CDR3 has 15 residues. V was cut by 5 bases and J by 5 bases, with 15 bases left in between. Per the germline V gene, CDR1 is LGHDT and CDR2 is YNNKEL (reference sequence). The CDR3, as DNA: TGTGCCAGCAGCGGCTTAACTAGGAGTACCGGGGAGCTGTTTTTT. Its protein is CASSGLTRSTGELFF.

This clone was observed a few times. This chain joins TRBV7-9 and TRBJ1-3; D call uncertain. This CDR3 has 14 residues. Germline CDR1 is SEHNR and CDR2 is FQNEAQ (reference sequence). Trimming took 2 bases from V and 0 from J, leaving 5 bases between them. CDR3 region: CASSLSISGNTIYF. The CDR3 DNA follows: TGTGCCAGCAGCTTAAGCATCTCTGGAAACACCATATATTTT.

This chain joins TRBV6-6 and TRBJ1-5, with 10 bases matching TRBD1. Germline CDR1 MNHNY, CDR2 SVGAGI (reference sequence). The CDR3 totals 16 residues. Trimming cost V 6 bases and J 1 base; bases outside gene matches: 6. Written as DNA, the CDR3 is TGTGCCAGCAGGAAAGACAGGGGGCTAAGCAATCAGCCCCAGCATTTT. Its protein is CASRKDRGLSNQPQHF.

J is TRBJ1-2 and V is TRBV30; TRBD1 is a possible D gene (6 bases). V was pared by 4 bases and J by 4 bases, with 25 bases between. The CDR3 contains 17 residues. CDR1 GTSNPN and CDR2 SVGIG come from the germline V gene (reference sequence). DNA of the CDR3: TGTGCCTGGACCAGAGGGCCCCGGGGGGCGTTACCCTATGGCTACACCTTC. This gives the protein CAWTRGPRGALPYGYTF.

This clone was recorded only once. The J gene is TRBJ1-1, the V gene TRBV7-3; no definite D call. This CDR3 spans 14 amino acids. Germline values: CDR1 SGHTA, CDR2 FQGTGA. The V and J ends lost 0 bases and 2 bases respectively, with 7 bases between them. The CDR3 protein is CASSLTYSNTEAFF. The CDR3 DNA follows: TGTGCCAGCAGCTTAACGTACAGTAACACTGAAGCTTTCTTT.

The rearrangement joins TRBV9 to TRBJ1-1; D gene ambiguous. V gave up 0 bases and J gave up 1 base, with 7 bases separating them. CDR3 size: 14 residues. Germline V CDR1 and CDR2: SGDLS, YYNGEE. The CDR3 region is CASSVVLSNTEAFF. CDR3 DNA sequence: TGTGCCAGCAGCGTAGTTCTATCGAACACTGAAGCTTTCTTT.

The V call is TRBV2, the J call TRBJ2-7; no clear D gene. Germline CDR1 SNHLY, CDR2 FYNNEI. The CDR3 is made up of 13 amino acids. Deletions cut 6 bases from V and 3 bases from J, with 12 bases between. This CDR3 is CASRGEEFYEQYF. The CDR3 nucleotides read TGTGCCAGCAGAGGAGAGGAGTTCTACGAGCAGTACTTC.

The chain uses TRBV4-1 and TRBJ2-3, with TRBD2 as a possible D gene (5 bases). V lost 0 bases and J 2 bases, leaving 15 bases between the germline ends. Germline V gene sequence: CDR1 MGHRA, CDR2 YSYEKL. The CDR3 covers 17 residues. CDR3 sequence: CASSQEGLVMYTDTQYF. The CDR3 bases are TGCGCCAGCAGCCAAGAAGGACTCGTAATGTACACAGATACGCAGTATTTT.

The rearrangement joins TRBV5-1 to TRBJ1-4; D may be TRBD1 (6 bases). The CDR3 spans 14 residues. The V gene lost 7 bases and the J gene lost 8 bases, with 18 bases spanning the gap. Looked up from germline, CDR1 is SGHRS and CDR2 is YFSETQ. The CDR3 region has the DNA TGCGCCAGCCGCCCAGGAGACAGGAGCGAAAAACTGTTTTTT. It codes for CASRPGDRSEKLFF.